This TCR beta chain comes out of a study of T-cell reconstitution after alpha-beta-depleted transplantation in children. Overall study findings and caveats: Alpha-beta T cells about two months after transplant reportedly derived from several hundred expanded graft clones. The authors attributed T-cell counts and diversity one year after transplant mostly to newly produced T cells.

As to this clonotype: Its antigen is undetermined.

CDR1 is SEHNR, CDR2 FQNEAQ, per germline (reference sequence). This CDR3 contains 15 residues. V lost 5 bases to trimming and J lost 4 bases; unmatched junction nucleotides: 6. Molecular barcoding with unique molecular identifiers was used for the TCRbeta library. MiXCR, run by TCRdb on the PCR reads, gives a single entry per CDR3 protein. This sample carries some 350,000 distinct CDR3 sequences, around 15% of them seen once, and the ten largest clones take roughly 40%. This receptor was taken from a male patient aged 2 to 10 who had a stem cell transplant for acute lymphoblastic leukemia, so the T cells may come from the graft donor. The V call is TRBV7-9, the J call TRBJ2-1; 9 bases match TRBD2. The sequencing used PBMCs, mostly from graft donor cells, collected 360 days after TCRalphabeta/CD19-depleted stem cell transplant. The CDR3 region has the DNA TGTGCCAGCAGCCTTAGCGGGAGTGGTTACAATGAGCAGTTCTTC. Translating gives CASSLSGSGYNEQFF.